A selection of T cell receptor beta chains follows, all from one sample in a study of early stage breast cancer tumors. Sequencing was performed with immunoSEQ multiplex PCR; in TCRdb, only in-frame clones are kept and a portion is missing. In the table there are several thousand clones, roughly 68% of which are singletons. Material for sequencing was breast tumor tissue. The receptors stem from a person in their fifties with breast cancer. Both conserved end residues are part of each CDR3. D genes are given only for firm matches. Size is stated for part of the rows, as once, few or many counts, or as a class when the clone is expanded.

len	abundance	v_gene	d_gene	j_gene	CDR3aa	CDR3nt
15	.	TRBV5-5	.	TRBJ2-3	CASSWAENVADTQYF	TGTGCCAGCAGCTGGGCGGAAAACGTGGCAGATACGCAGTATTTT
17	.	TRBV25-1	.	TRBJ1-1	CASSEFLGGRLDTEAFF	TGTGCCAGCAGTGAATTTCTCGGGGGGCGCTTGGACACTGAAGCTTTCTTT
14	.	TRBV19	.	TRBJ1-2	CASSPRGADYGYTF	TGTGCCAGTAGTCCCCGGGGCGCGGACTATGGCTACACCTTC
14	few	TRBV5-1	.	TRBJ1-4	CASSLGAGDEKLFF	TGCGCCAGCAGCTTGGGGGCGGGTGATGAAAAACTGTTTTTT
14	few	TRBV27	.	TRBJ2-3	CASSYQGRTDTQYF	TGTGCCAGCAGTTACCAGGGGAGAACAGATACGCAGTATTTT
16	.	TRBV12-1	.	TRBJ2-7	CASSLSSRDPIYEQYF	TGTGCCAGCAGCTTGTCCTCACGGGACCCTATATACGAGCAGTACTTC
15	.	TRBV28	TRBD2	TRBJ2-7	CASKPGTSGSYEQYF	TGTGCCAGCAAACCCGGGACTAGCGGGAGCTACGAGCAGTACTTC
16	.	TRBV9	.	TRBJ1-1	CASSNALGAWGTEAFF	TGTGCCAGCAGCAACGCGTTGGGGGCATGGGGCACTGAAGCTTTCTTT
18	.	TRBV5-4	TRBD1	TRBJ2-6	CASSLAGTGLSGANVLTF	TGTGCCAGCAGCTTGGCCGGGACAGGGCTCTCTGGGGCCAACGTCCTGACTTTC
17	.	TRBV4-1	TRBD2	TRBJ2-1	CASSQAGAGDRYNEQFF	TGCGCCAGCAGCCAAGCTGGCGCGGGGGACCGCTACAATGAGCAGTTCTTC
14	.	TRBV7-9	.	TRBJ2-7	CASSLAGPTYEQYF	TGTGCCAGCAGCTTAGCTGGGCCAACCTACGAGCAGTACTTC
15	.	TRBV29-1	.	TRBJ1-1	CSVEDGRRGNTEAFF	TGCAGCGTTGAAGATGGCAGGAGGGGGAACACTGAAGCTTTCTTT
14	.	TRBV6-1	.	TRBJ2-7	CASSLTGPPYEQYF	TGTGCCAGCAGTTTGACAGGCCCACCCTACGAGCAGTACTTC
15	.	TRBV7-6	.	TRBJ2-1	CASSLAPRAYNEQFF	TGTGCCAGCAGCTTAGCCCCGAGAGCCTACAATGAGCAGTTCTTC
17	.	TRBV5-6	.	TRBJ2-6	CASEGALRFSGANVLTF	TGTGCCAGCGAGGGAGCGCTTAGATTCTCTGGGGCCAACGTCCTGACTTTC
16	.	TRBV7-9	TRBD1	TRBJ2-7	CASSSHGQGNFYEQYF	TGTGCCAGCAGCTCCCACGGACAGGGTAATTTCTACGAGCAGTACTTC
14	.	TRBV6-6	TRBD1	TRBJ2-3	CASSSQGAGQPQYF	TGTGCCAGCAGTTCCCAGGGGGCAGGGCAGCCCCAGTATTTT
18	.	TRBV27	.	TRBJ2-3	CASSSLPPFSSSTDTQYF	TGTGCCAGCAGTTCCCTTCCCCCGTTCAGCTCAAGCACAGATACGCAGTATTTT
14	.	TRBV18	.	TRBJ2-3	CASSPFRFTDTQYF	TGTGCCAGCTCACCATTCCGATTTACAGATACGCAGTATTTT
13	.	TRBV6-5	.	TRBJ1-2	CASRTPGSGGYTF	TGTGCCAGCAGAACACCGGGAAGTGGAGGCTACACCTTC
15	.	TRBV6-1	.	TRBJ1-5	CASSEIETVFELRHF	TGTGCCAGCAGTGAAATCGAGACAGTATTCGAGTTAAGGCATTTT
17	.	TRBV7-3	.	TRBJ1-2	CASSLKVPGARNYGYTF	TGTGCCAGCAGCTTAAAGGTGCCAGGGGCCCGAAACTATGGCTACACCTTC
13	.	TRBV30	.	TRBJ1-5	CAWSNSGNQPQHF	TGTGCCTGGAGTAACTCAGGAAATCAGCCCCAGCATTTT
15	.	TRBV5-4	TRBD1	TRBJ2-7	CASSTTGGSSYEQYF	TGTGCCAGCAGCACGACAGGGGGTTCCTCCTACGAGCAGTACTTC
12	.	TRBV29-1	.	TRBJ1-2	CSVEDLWDGYTF	TGCAGCGTTGAAGATCTTTGGGATGGCTACACCTTC
13	.	TRBV6-5	.	TRBJ1-1	CASRKGGGTEAFF	TGTGCCAGCAGGAAAGGTGGGGGCACTGAAGCTTTCTTT
13	.	TRBV2	.	TRBJ1-6	CASLNNYNSPLHF	TGTGCCAGCCTTAATAACTATAATTCACCCCTCCACTTT
16	.	TRBV7-2	.	TRBJ1-1	CASSFTFGGGDTEAFF	TGTGCCAGTTCCTTCACTTTCGGGGGGGGAGACACTGAAGCTTTCTTT
15	.	TRBV11-1	.	TRBJ2-5	CASSLGWAGQETQYF	TGTGCCAGCAGCTTAGGGTGGGCAGGCCAAGAGACCCAGTACTTC
13	.	TRBV19	TRBD1	TRBJ1-5	CASSPDRDQPQHF	TGTGCCAGTAGCCCAGACAGGGACCAGCCCCAGCATTTT
13	once	TRBV30	.	TRBJ1-5	CAWSSSTAQPQHF	TGTGCCTGGAGCTCGTCCACAGCTCAGCCCCAGCATTTT
14	.	TRBV5-1	.	TRBJ1-5	CASSLGGWLEPQHF	TGCGCCAGCAGCTTGGGGGGATGGCTAGAGCCCCAGCATTTT
15	medium-sized	TRBV9	TRBD1	TRBJ2-3	CASSEQGVDTDTQYF	TGTGCCAGCAGCGAGCAGGGGGTGGACACAGATACGCAGTATTTT
18	.	TRBV7-9	TRBD1	TRBJ1-4	CASSFLGSPTGNGEKLFF	TGTGCCAGCAGCTTCCTGGGATCTCCGACAGGGAATGGAGAAAAACTGTTTTTT
16	.	TRBV10-2	TRBD2	TRBJ2-7	CASSDVARGEAYEQYF	TGCGCCAGCAGTGACGTGGCGCGGGGGGAAGCCTACGAGCAGTACTTC
17	.	TRBV4-1	.	TRBJ2-3	CASSQDRSASGADTQYF	TGCGCCAGCAGCCAAGATCGGAGCGCCAGTGGGGCAGATACGCAGTATTTT
13	.	TRBV12-2	.	TRBJ2-3	CASRLARIPEPYF	TGTGCAAGTCGCTTAGCACGGATCCCCGAACCGTATTTT
14	few	TRBV7-2	.	TRBJ1-2	CASSRMTGSYGYTF	TGTGCCAGCAGCCGAATGACAGGCAGCTATGGCTACACCTTC
15	.	TRBV6-5	TRBD2	TRBJ2-1	CASSYRASGGNEQFF	TGTGCCAGCAGTTACAGGGCTAGCGGGGGCAATGAGCAGTTCTTC